This TCR beta chain was identified during a study of cytomegalovirus exposure and HLA in healthy donors. Regarding this clone: What it binds is unknown.

Findings of the study overall: The study recorded 150 to 200 TCR beta chains that were cytomegalovirus-associated. In most subjects, TCR beta sequences reportedly gave accurate predictions of HLA-A and HLA-B alleles. There were reportedly fewer N-insertions in an Asian-associated ancestry cluster than the roughly 700-donor mean, in a later analysis. V- and J-gene trimming in TCR beta was tied to a missense DCLRE1C variant by an analysis performed later.

The PCR used 60 Vbeta and 13 Jbeta primers. Only in-frame clones appear in the TCRdb table, and some are missing; sequencing was by immunoSEQ multiplex PCR. Here the sample spans roughly 140,000 clones, over 80% being singletons. The length of the CDR3 is 16 residues. J lost 0 bases, V lost 5 bases, and 7 bases had no gene match. Per the germline V gene, CDR1 is LNHDA and CDR2 is SQIVND (reference sequence). The chain carries TRBV19 and TRBJ2-3, with 8 bases identical to TRBD2. The sample was PBMCs. This receptor was taken from a male donor in good health and CMV-seronegative. Here the CDR3 reads CASSPFSGMSTDTQYF. The CDR3 DNA is TGTGCCAGTAGTCCTTTTAGCGGGATGAGCACAGATACGCAGTATTTT.